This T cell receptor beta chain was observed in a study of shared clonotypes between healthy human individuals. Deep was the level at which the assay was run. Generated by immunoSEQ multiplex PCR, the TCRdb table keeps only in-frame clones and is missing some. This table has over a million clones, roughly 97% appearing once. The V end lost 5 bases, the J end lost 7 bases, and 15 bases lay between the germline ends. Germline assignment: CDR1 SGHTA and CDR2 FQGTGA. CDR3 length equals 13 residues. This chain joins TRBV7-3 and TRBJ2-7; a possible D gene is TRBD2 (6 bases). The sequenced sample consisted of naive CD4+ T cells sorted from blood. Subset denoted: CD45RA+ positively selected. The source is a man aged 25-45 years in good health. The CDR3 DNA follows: TGTGCCAGCAGCCCCAGGACTGCGGGGGAGCAGTACTTC. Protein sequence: CASSPRTAGEQYF.